The 27 T cell receptor beta chains listed next were all sequenced from one sample in a study of blood T cells in healthy people across ages. The authors ran a second PCR of about 6 to 11 cycles using a sample-barcoded 5' primer and a J-beta primer mix. Each CDR3 protein gets one entry after TCRdb re-called the 5' RACE reads with MiXCR. The table records about 830,000 distinct CDR3 sequences, about 59% of them present only once. Sequenced sample: blood. These receptors were collected from a man younger than 40 in good health.

This rearrangement joins TRBV29-1 to TRBJ2-1, with D possibly called TRBD1 or TRBD2 (6 bases each). The length of the CDR3 is 14 residues. Germline V gene lookup returns CDR1 SQVTM and CDR2 ANQGSEA. Trimming shortened V by 3 bases and J by 6 bases, and 15 bases separated the two germline ends. The CDR3 reads CSVEGGQLVNEQFF. CDR3 coding DNA: TGCAGCGTTGAGGGGGGCCAGCTAGTCAATGAGCAGTTCTTC.

V usage is TRBV14 and J usage is TRBJ2-5; 10 bases map to TRBD1. V lost 0 bases to trimming and J lost 3 bases; unmatched junction nucleotides: 4. The CDR3 is 16 residues long. CDR1 is SGHDN and CDR2 is FVKESK in the germline V gene. The CDR3 is CASSQDVGQGKETQYF. As DNA, the CDR3 is TGTGCCAGCAGCCAAGACGTGGGACAGGGGAAAGAGACCCAGTACTTC. Using reference TRBV14 and TRBJ2-5 for the parts outside the CDR3, the full variable domain is EAGVTQFPSHSVIEKGQTVTLRCDPISGHDNLYWYRRVMGKEIKFLLHFVKESKQDESGMPNNRFLAERTGGTYSTLKVQPAELEDSGVYFCASSQDVGQGKETQYFGPGTRLLVL.

The rearrangement links TRBV27 to TRBJ2-3; D is perhaps TRBD2 (6 bases). The V end was cut by 3 bases, the J end by 3 bases, with 13 bases between. CDR1 is MNHEY, CDR2 SMNVEV, per germline (reference sequence). The CDR3 sequence is 15 residues long. CDR3 sequence: CASSFHGGRTDTQYF. The CDR3 nucleotides read TGTGCCAGCAGTTTTCACGGGGGTAGGACAGATACGCAGTATTTT.

The chain uses TRBV9 and TRBJ2-6; D remains unclear. The germline CDR1 and CDR2 sequences are SGDLS and YYNGEE. The CDR3 has 18 amino acids. The germline V and J ends were trimmed by 0 bases and 0 bases, with 13 bases remaining between them. The CDR3 sequence is CASSVEIGHLSGANVLTF. For the CDR3, the DNA is TGTGCCAGCAGCGTAGAAATCGGGCACCTCTCTGGGGCCAACGTCCTGACTTTC.

V usage is TRBV7-8 and J usage is TRBJ2-3; D is unclear. The CDR3 has 12 residues. Trimming took 6 bases from V and 7 from J, leaving 11 bases between them. Germline CDR1 and CDR2: SGHVS and FQNEAQ. The CDR3 coding sequence is TGTGCCAGCAGATCCGGACCACATACGCAGTATTTT. It is translated as CASRSGPHTQYF.

This clonotype has ten or more counts. The J gene is TRBJ1-2, the V gene TRBV25-1; perhaps TRBD1 as D (5 bases). Trimming left V 6 bases short and J 5 bases short, with 22 bases between. The germline gives CDR1 MGHDK, CDR2 SYGVNS. The CDR3 totals 16 residues. Here the CDR3 DNA reads TGTGCCAGCAGGGGAAGCTCCGGGACGGGGAGATATGGCTACACCTTC. Translation gives CASRGSSGTGRYGYTF.

This clonotype showed up just a few times. The gene calls are TRBV20-1 and TRBJ2-1; TRBD2 matches at 13 bases. The germline V gene has CDR1 DFQATT and CDR2 SNEGSKA (reference sequence). The CDR3 consists of 17 residues. The junction had 6 bases not matched to a gene; V was cut back by 4 bases and J by 0 bases. CDR3 sequence (DNA): TGCAGTGCTACGACTAGCGGGGGGCCCCGCTCCTACAATGAGCAGTTCTTC. This encodes CSATTSGGPRSYNEQFF.

The rearrangement links TRBV7-9 to TRBJ2-3; the D gene could be TRBD1 or TRBD2 (5 bases each). CDR1 and CDR2 (germline): SEHNR, FQNEAQ (reference sequence). The CDR3 has 16 amino acids. The V end lost 0 bases, the J end lost 1 base, and 11 bases lay between the germline ends. The CDR3 DNA sequence: TGTGCCAGCAGCTTAGCGAACGGGGCTGGCACAGATACGCAGTATTTT. Protein product: CASSLANGAGTDTQYF.

J is TRBJ2-5 and V is TRBV27, with D uncertain. Germline-derived CDR1 and CDR2 are MNHEY and SMNVEV (reference sequence). This CDR3 is 15 amino acids long. V dropped 5 bases and J dropped 0 bases, with 13 bases sitting between them. The CDR3 region has the DNA TGTGCCAGCAGTCCGGTGGACGGGTACCAAGAGACCCAGTACTTC. Its translation: CASSPVDGYQETQYF.

This clonotype was found once. Germline is not matched at one junction end, which may reflect a read error. The rearrangement links TRBV7-2 to TRBJ2-3; 8 nucleotides match TRBD1. The CDR3 spans 17 residues. Germline CDR1 SGHTA, CDR2 FQGNSA. The CDR3 spells CASSYTPGTGSTDTRYF. DNA for the CDR3: TGTGCCAGCAGCTACACCCCCGGGACAGGTTCCACAGATACGCGGTATTTT.

This chain links TRBV12-3 or TRBV12-4 with TRBJ2-1, with D perhaps TRBD1 (5 bases). The CDR3 extends over 11 amino acids. Deletions cut 3 bases from V and 12 bases from J, with 9 bases between. CDR3 residues: CASSFRGMQFF. The CDR3 DNA follows: TGTGCCAGCAGTTTTAGGGGTATGCAGTTCTTC.

To note about this clonotype: A much larger clone is a single base away; this may be a read error. The CDR3 is CANSQARGAYEQYF. The CDR3, as DNA: TGTGCCAACAGCCAAGCGAGGGGAGCCTACGAGCAGTACTTC. V usage is TRBV14 and J usage is TRBJ2-7, with D perhaps matching TRBD1 or TRBD2 (5 bases each). Per germline, CDR1 SGHDN and CDR2 FVKESK. The CDR3 extends over 14 amino acids. The full variable domain, with the rest looked up from reference TRBV14 and TRBJ2-7, is EAGVTQFPSHSVIEKGQTVTLRCDPISGHDNLYWYRRVMGKEIKFLLHFVKESKQDESGMPNNRFLAERTGGTYSTLKVQPAELEDSGVYFCANSQARGAYEQYFGPGTRLTVT.

The chain is built from TRBV25-1 and TRBJ2-7, with 8 bases identical to TRBD1. Looked up from germline, CDR1 is MGHDK and CDR2 is SYGVNS. With 4 bases clipped from V and 4 bases from J, the junction kept 9 bases outside the gene matches. CDR3 length equals 15 residues. The CDR3 loop is CASSAWTGNSYEQYF. The DNA of the CDR3 is TGTGCCAGCAGTGCCTGGACAGGGAATTCTTACGAGCAGTACTTC.

The chain employs TRBV21-1 and TRBJ2-3; the DNA was not used to check the table's D call, TRBD2. TRBV21-1 is assigned pseudogene status. The CDR3 totals 16 residues. DNA of the CDR3: TGTGCTAAGAGAAGGCCATTAGCGGTTAACACAGATACGCAGTATTTT. Residues: CAKRRPLAVNTDTQYF.

This sequence joins TRBV7-9 and TRBJ2-4; D not resolved. V lost 2 bases and J 7 bases, leaving 6 bases between the germline ends. Germline CDR1 and CDR2: SEHNR and FQNEAQ (reference sequence). The CDR3 spans 12 residues. The CDR3 region is CASSLWVNIQYF. In DNA, the CDR3 is TGTGCCAGCAGCTTATGGGTGAACATTCAGTACTTC.

This clonotype has more than one count but fewer than ten. The CDR3 here is CASSLLKGGGPYEQYF. The CDR3 coding sequence is TGCGCCAGCAGCTTGCTGAAGGGTGGAGGACCCTACGAGCAGTACTTC. The chain combines TRBV5-1 with TRBJ2-7; TRBD2 might be the D (5 bases). CDR1 and CDR2 (germline): SGHRS, YFSETQ. The CDR3 spans 16 residues. The germline V and J ends were trimmed by 1 base and 2 bases, with 16 bases remaining between them.

The chain employs TRBV12-3 or TRBV12-4 and TRBJ1-2; 10 bases are shared with TRBD1. There are 14 residues in the CDR3. With V trimmed by 5 bases and J by 8 bases, 8 bases remained unmatched. CDR3 region: CASSPGDRGLGYTF. The CDR3 DNA reads as TGTGCCAGCAGTCCCGGGGACAGGGGACTGGGCTACACCTTC.

The rearrangement links TRBV4-2 to TRBJ1-2, with TRBD1 matching 7 bases. Germline assignment: CDR1 LGHNA and CDR2 YNFKEQ. J gave up 7 bases and V 0 bases, and 5 bases lay outside the gene matches. The CDR3 sequence is 14 residues long. DNA of the CDR3: TGTGCCAGCAGCCAAGAGGGGGACAGCAGTGGCTACACCTTC. As protein: CASSQEGDSSGYTF.

The gene calls are TRBV5-1 and TRBJ2-5, with D perhaps being TRBD1 or TRBD2 (5 bases each). The end of the DNA is better explained by TRBJ2-7, so the J call may be wrong. The CDR3 runs to 14 residues. Germline V gene data show CDR1 as SGHRS and CDR2 as YFSETQ. The chain's CDR3 is CASSPEGINDEQYF. In DNA, the CDR3 is TGCGCCAGCAGCCCTGAGGGGATCAATGACGAGCAGTACTTC.

The DNA for the CDR3 is TGCGCCAGCAGCCAAGGGGCAGTCCCCGGGGAGCTGTTTTTT. Encoded protein: CASSQGAVPGELFF. V and J are TRBV4-3 and TRBJ2-2; D is ambiguous. The CDR3 covers 14 residues. From germline, CDR1 is LGHNA and CDR2 YSLEER. Trimming shortened V by 1 base and J by 6 bases, and 9 bases separated the two germline ends.

Written as DNA, the CDR3 is TGCAGCGTTGGAAGGGGGCAAATGAACACTGAAGCTTTCTTT. Its translation: CSVGRGQMNTEAFF. This chain joins TRBV29-1 and TRBJ1-1; 7 bases map to TRBD1. This CDR3 has 14 amino acids. V gave up 4 bases and J gave up 0 bases; unmatched junction bases: 5. Germline-derived CDR1 and CDR2 are SQVTM and ANQGSEA.

This clonotype was detected only a few times. V gene TRBV6-2 or TRBV6-3 combines with J gene TRBJ2-1; D is perhaps TRBD1 (5 bases). The germline V and J ends were trimmed by 2 bases and 0 bases, with 8 bases remaining between them. The CDR3 has 15 residues. From germline, CDR1 is MNHEY and CDR2 SVGEGT. CDR3 DNA: TGTGCCAGCAGTTACGGAACAGGCTCCTACAATGAGCAGTTCTTC. Translation: CASSYGTGSYNEQFF.

The chain recombines TRBV7-2 with TRBJ2-4; the D gene could be TRBD1 or TRBD2 (5 bases each). Trimming cost V 2 bases and J 8 bases, with 13 bases left between them. Looked up from germline, CDR1 is SGHTA and CDR2 is FQGNSA. This CDR3 comprises 14 residues. This CDR3 is CASSLQSSGHIQYF. CDR3 coding DNA: TGTGCCAGCAGCTTACAATCATCGGGGCACATTCAGTACTTC.

On this clonotype: One junction end disagrees with the germline gene, perhaps due to a read error. V usage is TRBV7-9 and J usage is TRBJ2-7, with a possible D match to TRBD2 (6 bases). Germline V CDR1 and CDR2: SEHNR, FQNEAQ (reference sequence). This CDR3 contains 12 residues. For the CDR3, the DNA is TGTGCCGGCAGCCGGGGGATTTGGGAGCAGTACTTC. This codes for CAGSRGIWEQYF.

V and J are TRBV27 and TRBJ2-7; a possible D gene is TRBD1 (5 bases). Looked up from germline, CDR1 is MNHEY and CDR2 is SMNVEV (reference sequence). Trimming removed 0 bases at V and 6 bases at J, with 6 bases between. The CDR3 sequence is 12 residues long. The CDR3 loop reads CASSLSQGEQYF. The DNA for the CDR3 is TGTGCCAGCAGTTTATCCCAGGGCGAGCAGTACTTC.

J is TRBJ2-7 and V is TRBV6-2 or TRBV6-3; D is unclear. V was clipped by 0 bases and J by 2 bases, with 11 bases between them. In germline, CDR1 is MNHEY, CDR2 SVGEGT. The CDR3 spans 15 residues. Here the CDR3 reads CASSYSTKATYEQYF. The CDR3 coding sequence is TGTGCCAGCAGTTACTCGACGAAGGCAACCTACGAGCAGTACTTC.

In this sample, this clonotype turned up many times. The genes are TRBV6-6 and TRBJ2-1; D ambiguous. There are 15 residues in the CDR3. Trimming removed 0 bases at V and 8 bases at J, with 14 bases between. CDR1 is MNHNY, CDR2 SVGAGI, per germline (reference sequence). CDR3 protein: CASSYSVGWSDEQFF. In DNA, the CDR3 is TGTGCCAGCAGTTACTCGGTAGGGTGGAGCGATGAGCAGTTCTTC.